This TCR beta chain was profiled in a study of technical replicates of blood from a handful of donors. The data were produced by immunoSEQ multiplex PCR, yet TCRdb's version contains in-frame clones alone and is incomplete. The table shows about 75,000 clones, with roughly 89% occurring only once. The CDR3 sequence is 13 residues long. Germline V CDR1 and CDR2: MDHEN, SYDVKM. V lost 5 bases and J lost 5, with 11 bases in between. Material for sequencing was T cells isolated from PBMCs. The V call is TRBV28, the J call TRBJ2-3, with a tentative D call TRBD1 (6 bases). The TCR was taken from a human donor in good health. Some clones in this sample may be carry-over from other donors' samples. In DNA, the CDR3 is TGTGCCAGCAGTGCAGGGGTGGTAGATACGCAGTATTTT. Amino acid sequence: CASSAGVVDTQYF.